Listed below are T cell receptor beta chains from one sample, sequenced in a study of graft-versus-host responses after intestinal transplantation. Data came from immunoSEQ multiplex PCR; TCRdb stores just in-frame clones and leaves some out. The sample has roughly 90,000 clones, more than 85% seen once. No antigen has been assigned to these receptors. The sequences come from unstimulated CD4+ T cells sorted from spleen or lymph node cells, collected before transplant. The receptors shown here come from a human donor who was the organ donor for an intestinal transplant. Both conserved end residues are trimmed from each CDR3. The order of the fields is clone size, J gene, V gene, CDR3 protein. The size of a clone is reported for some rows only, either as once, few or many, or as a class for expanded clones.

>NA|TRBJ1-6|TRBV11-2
ASSPPNLAGGSPLH
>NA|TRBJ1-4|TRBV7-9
ASSERTGDAEKLF
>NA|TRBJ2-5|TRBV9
ASSPRLAGGLETQY
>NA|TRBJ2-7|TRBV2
ASSRTNRGPYEQY
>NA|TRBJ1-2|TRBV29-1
SVHLLQGGGYT
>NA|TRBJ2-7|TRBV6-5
ASSIGGGFYEQY
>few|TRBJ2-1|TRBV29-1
SVEGGRPYNEQF
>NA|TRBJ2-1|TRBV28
ASSIKDRVTDEQF
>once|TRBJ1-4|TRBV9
ASSVVGLAGEKLF
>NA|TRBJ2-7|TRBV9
ASSEGTGRYEQY
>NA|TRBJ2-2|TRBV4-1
ASSQTGLSNTGELF
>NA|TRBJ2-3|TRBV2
ASDYSTDTQY
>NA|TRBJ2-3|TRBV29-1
SVDDRQGPTDTQY
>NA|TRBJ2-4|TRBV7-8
ASSLLGGVGNIQY
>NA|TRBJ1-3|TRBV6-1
ASNLGTGLNTIY
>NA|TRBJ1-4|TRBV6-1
ASGGGPEKLF
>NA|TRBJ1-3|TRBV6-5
ASRYGVGSGNTIY
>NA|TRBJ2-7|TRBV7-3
ASSLRDREEQY
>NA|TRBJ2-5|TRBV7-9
ASSPHWGREETQY
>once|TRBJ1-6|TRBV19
ASKAGTGSSYNSPLH
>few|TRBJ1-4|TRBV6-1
ASSDTGFWGEKLF
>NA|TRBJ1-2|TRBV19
ASTRDSSAAGGYT
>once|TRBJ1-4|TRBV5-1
ASSWLGQIHEKLF
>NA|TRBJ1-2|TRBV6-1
ASSLQLRGHGYT
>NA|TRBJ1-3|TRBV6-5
ASLGQGYGNTIY
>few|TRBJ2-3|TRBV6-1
ASSTGTISDTQY
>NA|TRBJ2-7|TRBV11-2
ASSFRQGIGVISSEQY
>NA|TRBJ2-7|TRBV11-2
ASSTRDRWDSYEQY
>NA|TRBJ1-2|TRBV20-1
SVDRSYGYT
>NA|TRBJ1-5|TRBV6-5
ASNDGTDHNQPQH
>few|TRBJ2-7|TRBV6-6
ASSYRDRGNPYEQY
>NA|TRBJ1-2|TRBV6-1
ASRRGQTYGYT
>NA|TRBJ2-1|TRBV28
ASSFGFIGGNEQF
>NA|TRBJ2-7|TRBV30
AWRGNGGYEQY
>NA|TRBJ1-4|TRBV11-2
ASSSRDRYNEKLF
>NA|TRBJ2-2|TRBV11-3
ASSWRAGWDTGELF
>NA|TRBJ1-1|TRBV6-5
ASRTFPSEAF
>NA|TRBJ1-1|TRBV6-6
ASSYIGGDTEAF
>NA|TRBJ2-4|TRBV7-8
ASSPLAKNIQY
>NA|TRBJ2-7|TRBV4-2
ASSQGGGTLIYEQY
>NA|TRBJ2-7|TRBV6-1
ASSRTSVTYEQY
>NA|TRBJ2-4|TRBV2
ASRLARDIQY
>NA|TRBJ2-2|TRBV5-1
ASSPSGRGGAGELF
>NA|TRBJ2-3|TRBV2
ASSRGLVRSTDTQY
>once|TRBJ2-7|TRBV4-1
ASSHGLASDEQY
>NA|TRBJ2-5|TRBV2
ASSEDRGRETQY
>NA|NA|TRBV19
ASSPTLAGGSYEQY
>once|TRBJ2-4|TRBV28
ASSSDRGRDGNIQY
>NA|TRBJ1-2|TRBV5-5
ASSSGTGNYGYT
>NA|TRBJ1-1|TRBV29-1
SVGGLMNTEAF
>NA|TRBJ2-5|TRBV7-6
ASSFNQETQY
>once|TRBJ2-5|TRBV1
TSSQDGRLAVKRLPPHKETQY
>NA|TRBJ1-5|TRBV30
AWSVTEDQPQH
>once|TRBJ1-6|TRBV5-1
ASSLEPGRVSPLH
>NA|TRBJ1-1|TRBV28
ASSRGDRGGTEAF